A selection of T cell receptor beta chains follows, all from one sample in a study of CD8 T cells in ankylosing spondylitis. From the 5' RACE reads, TCRdb called clonotypes with MiXCR, one entry per CDR3 protein. The data hold 300,000 to 400,000 distinct CDR3 sequences, with over 12% observed a single time. The sample consisted of blood, either unsorted or a sorted T cell fraction (not recorded which). These receptors were obtained from a male donor with ankylosing spondylitis or in good health (not recorded which). CDR3s include the opening cysteine and the closing phenylalanine or tryptophan. Fields, in order: D gene, V gene, clone size, J gene, CDR3 DNA, CDR3 protein. The D gene is left open where the match is weak. Clone size is shown for a subset of rows, as once, few, many or a class of expanded clone.

-,TRBV9,-,TRBJ1-6,TGTGCCAGCTCAGGGTGGGAACTCGATTCACCCCTCCACTTT,CASSGWELDSPLHF
-,TRBV12-3/TRBV12-4,few,TRBJ1-5,TGTGCCAGCAGTTTAGCGGGCAGTCGGCCCCAGCATTTT,CASSLAGSRPQHF
-,TRBV20-1,-,TRBJ2-1,TGCAGTGCCCCGGGACTTGCCACATACAATGAGCAGTTCTTC,CSAPGLATYNEQFF
-,TRBV12-3/TRBV12-4,many,TRBJ2-1,TGTGCCAGCAGCTTAGGGGCCTACAATGAGCAGTTCTTC,CASSLGAYNEQFF
-,TRBV9,few,TRBJ1-1,TGTGCCAGCAGCGCAGACAGCATTCGGAACACTGAAGCTTTCTTT,CASSADSIRNTEAFF
-,TRBV14,few,TRBJ1-6,TGTGCCAGCAGCCAAGAGCACCTCTATAATTCACCCCTCCACTTT,CASSQEHLYNSPLHF
TRBD1,TRBV5-1,many,TRBJ1-4,TGCGCCAGCAGCTTACAGGGGGGAGAAAAACTGTTTTTT,CASSLQGGEKLFF
-,TRBV12-2,-,TRBJ1-4,TGTGCAAGTCGCTCTGACCCGGGACCGGGAGGGGAAAAACTGTTTTTT,CASRSDPGPGGEKLFF
-,TRBV20-1,-,TRBJ1-2,TGCAGTGCTACGAGACAGAACTATGGCTACACCTTC,CSATRQNYGYTF
-,TRBV12-3/TRBV12-4,-,TRBJ1-1,TGTGCCAGCAGCACACTGGACAGAATGAACACTGAAGCTTTCTTT,CASSTLDRMNTEAFF
-,TRBV5-1,-,TRBJ1-5,TGCGCCAGCAGCCGTGCGGGAGGTGTCAATCAGCCCCAGCATTTT,CASSRAGGVNQPQHF
-,TRBV12-3/TRBV12-4,-,TRBJ2-7,TGTGCCAGCAGTTTAGTAGGCCGTGGCTCCGAGCAGTACTTC,CASSLVGRGSEQYF
-,TRBV12-3/TRBV12-4,-,TRBJ1-5,TGTGCCAGCAGTCCCAAGGGCGGGGGCGCCGTGGCCCAGCATTTT,CASSPKGGGAVAQHF
-,TRBV2,-,TRBJ2-2,TGTGCCAGCAGTGAACTTAGCGATCACACCGGGGAGCTGTTTTTT,CASSELSDHTGELFF
-,TRBV29-1,-,TRBJ1-4,TGCAGCGTTCATCGAGGCGGAGGGACTAATGAAAAACTGTTTTTT,CSVHRGGGTNEKLFF
-,TRBV6-2/TRBV6-3,few,TRBJ2-7,TGTGCCAGCAGTTCAGAGGAGCGGTACGAGCAGTACTTC,CASSSEERYEQYF
TRBD2,TRBV20-1,few,TRBJ2-3,TGCAGTGCTCTAAAGCGGGAGTCGAAAGATACGCAGTATTTT,CSALKRESKDTQYF
-,TRBV7-2,few,TRBJ1-1,TGTGCCAGCAGCGAGGGACGCACTGAAGCTTTCTTT,CASSEGRTEAFF
-,TRBV20-1,many,TRBJ2-7,TGCAGTGCTAGTAGTGGGGCCCTCTCCTACGAGCAGTACTTC,CSASSGALSYEQYF
TRBD2,TRBV18,many,TRBJ2-5,TGTGCCAGCAGCCCCCCGGGGGGAGAGACCCAGTACTTC,CASSPPGGETQYF
-,TRBV9,few,TRBJ1-5,TGTGCCAGCAGCGTAGATCCAGGCGGCAATCAGCCCCAGCATTTT,CASSVDPGGNQPQHF
-,TRBV5-4,-,TRBJ2-5,TGTGCCAGCAGCTTGAGTGCTACTGTCCAAGAGACCCAGTACTTC,CASSLSATVQETQYF
-,TRBV12-3/TRBV12-4,few,TRBJ1-5,TGTGCCAGCAGGGAACAGGGTAATCAGCCCCAGCATTTT,CASREQGNQPQHF
-,TRBV5-1,few,TRBJ2-2,TGCGCCAGCAGCCCCTCGACTGCTGGGACCGGGGAGCTGTTTTTT,CASSPSTAGTGELFF
TRBD2,TRBV10-2,few,TRBJ2-3,TGCGCCAGCAGCTTGACTAGCGGGGGGGCCTTCACAGATACGCAGTATTTT,CASSLTSGGAFTDTQYF
TRBD1,TRBV28,-,TRBJ2-5,TGTGCCAGCAGTTTATCTACCGGGACAGGACAGGTGACCCAGTACTTC,CASSLSTGTGQVTQYF
-,TRBV7-9,-,TRBJ2-5,TGTGCCAGCAGCTTAGGGGGGAACCAAGAGACCCAGTACTTC,CASSLGGNQETQYF
TRBD1,TRBV6-5,many,TRBJ2-7,TGTGCCAGCAGTTACCCCTCCTTCCGGGACAGATCCTACGAGCAGTACTTC,CASSYPSFRDRSYEQYF
TRBD1,TRBV12-3/TRBV12-4,-,TRBJ1-3,TGTGCCAGCAGTTTGACAGGGACATATGGAAACACCATATATTTT,CASSLTGTYGNTIYF
TRBD1,TRBV12-3/TRBV12-4,-,TRBJ2-2,TGTGCCAGCAGTTTTGCCAGGGGGCTGGTCGGGGAGCTGTTTTTT,CASSFARGLVGELFF
-,TRBV5-1,-,TRBJ2-6,TGTGCCAGCAGTTTGGACGGTTCCTCTGGGGCCAACGTCCTGACTTTC,CASSLDGSSGANVLTF
-,TRBV2,once,TRBJ2-1,TGTGCCAGCAGTGAGAACTATCTAGACAATGAGCAGTTCTTC,CASSENYLDNEQFF
-,TRBV7-9,few,TRBJ2-3,TGTGCCAGCAGCTATCGTCTTTCCACAGATACGCAGTATTTT,CASSYRLSTDTQYF
TRBD1,TRBV5-1,-,TRBJ2-5,TGCGCCAGCAGCGGGGACAGTGAAGAGACCCAGTACTTC,CASSGDSEETQYF
TRBD1,TRBV7-2,-,TRBJ2-7,TGTGCCAGCAGCTTCTTCAGGGGGCTGGTTGGACACGAGCAGTACTTC,CASSFFRGLVGHEQYF
TRBD2,TRBV11-2,-,TRBJ2-6,TGTGCCAGCAGCTCCCAGACTAGCGGGAGCTCTGGGGCCAACGTCCTGACTTTC,CASSSQTSGSSGANVLTF
TRBD2,TRBV14,few,TRBJ2-7,TGTGCCAGCAGCCCCGGGGAGGGGTCCCGCGAGCAGTACTTC,CASSPGEGSREQYF
-,TRBV2,-,TRBJ2-7,TGTGCCGGCAGTGAAACAGGCCTAGTTCAGTACTCCTACGAGCAGTACTTC,CAGSETGLVQYSYEQYF
TRBD1,TRBV6-5,few,TRBJ2-4,TGTGCCAGTGGAGACAGGGATAGCATTCAGTACTTC,CASGDRDSIQYF
-,TRBV7-2,-,TRBJ2-7,TGTGCCAGCAGCCCCGCCCCCGGGACCTCCTACGAGCAGTACTTC,CASSPAPGTSYEQYF
-,TRBV20-1,few,TRBJ1-1,TGCAGTGCTAGAGATTCGGGGGGGAGCACTGAAGCTTTCTTT,CSARDSGGSTEAFF
-,TRBV29-1,few,TRBJ1-5,TGCAGCGTCCGCAATAGCAATCAGCCCCAGCATTTT,CSVRNSNQPQHF